A single T cell receptor (beta chain) is shown here with its context. Its antigen is not yet known. A junction end diverges from the germline sequence, so it may reflect a read error. The CDR3 spans 15 residues, from the cysteine through the phenylalanine. Only the CDR3 DNA is retained, 45 bases long and in frame from the first base. CDR1 and CDR2 are drawn from the germline V gene: SGHAT, FQNNGV. This sample stems from a study of tumor and adjacent non-tumor tissue in lung cancer (dated by TCRdb to 2017 to 2018). Regarding the research as a whole: The cohort included more than nine adenocarcinoma, a couple of squamous cell carcinoma and 1 small cell lung cancer patients. The approximately 15 patients were aged 31 to 76 years, included about ten men and 5 women, and had TNM stage I to III disease. Sequencing generated a total of 125,075,908 productive TCRbeta reads, averaging approximately 4 million reads per sample. The study compared bulk TCRbeta repertoires from lung tumor tissue and matched distant non-tumor lung tissue of about 15 lung cancer patients. More than 25 paired specimens, one tumor and one normal lung sample per patient, were profiled by TCRbeta CDR3 sequencing. The study at large found these results: The sequencing platform is not named in the methods, and unique molecular identifiers are not mentioned. Tumor tissue showed significantly higher TCR diversity (inverse Simpson) than normal lung tissue, at 431.37 vs 166.20 (P = 0.0075, Mann-Whitney U test). TCR diversity was significantly higher in younger patients, and greater tumor TCR diversity was associated with shorter overall survival and shorter disease-free survival. The cohort had only about 16 patients, and the authors noted that larger samples and more detailed clinical data are needed. Because peripheral blood was not sequenced, blood TCRbeta repertoires in the lung cancer patients of the study were not examined. A significantly larger cumulative share of the repertoire was made up by the top 100 clones in normal lung than in tumor tissue.

Library construction relied on multiplex PCR. The instrument given in TCRdb is Illumina HiSeq 2500. TCRbeta libraries were built by three rounds of nested PCR using primers (Table S4), following protocols modified from ARM-PCR. PCR products of 200-500 bp were gel-excised and purified with the QIAquick gel extraction kit before sequencing. Turning to the authors' computational methods: Reads were cleaned using Trimmomatic, were merged into complete CDR3 sequences using FLASH, and were assigned to V(D)J germline segments using MiTCR. Clonal diversity was computed as the inverse Simpson's index with VDJtools. In-frame sequences lacking a premature stop codon were counted as productive reads. Through fastp at Q25 and MiXCR, TCRdb rebuilt clones from the public reads, retaining in-frame beta chains. When rows share a CDR3 protein, they turn into one entry using the most common DNA and genes. These V and J calls derive from TCRdb rather than the authors' analysis. This sample comprises over 100,000 distinct CDR3 sequences, more than 60% of them detected only once. The leading ten clones occupy 30% to 45% of the sample.

Bulk unsorted tissue served as the source for RNA extraction, and RNA quality was assessed using a NanoDrop ND-1000 and an Agilent 2100. Donors were newly diagnosed lung cancer patients admitted for thoracic surgery in China between August and November 2014, without prior chemotherapy. The study excluded patients who had received radiotherapy or chemotherapy before or who had another cancer at the same time. Pieces of surgical tissue measuring roughly 1-2.2 cm3 were kept in RNAlater solution and held at -80 degrees C until needed. The sequencing sample was made of lung tumor tissue. The chain was built from TRBV11-2 and TRBJ2-3; the D gene is possibly TRBD1 or TRBD2, with 5 bases matching each. The source is an older woman with non-small cell lung cancer. The nucleotide sequence is TGTGCCTGCAGCGCCACCGGGGCGGCCACTGATACGCAGTATTTT. It translates to CACSATGAATDTQYF.